This T cell receptor (beta chain) derives from a study of shared clonotypes between healthy human individuals. About the study: With ages of 18 to 49, the donors were two women and three men.

Study results and limitations: Clonotype sharing among donors, it was expected, would be affected by sequencing depth. Across a handful of donors, naive CD4 shared about 5%, naive CD8 3% to 3.5%, memory CD4 less than 2.5%, memory CD8 0.35% to 0.5%.

The germline CDR1 and CDR2 sequences are SEHNR and FQNEAQ (reference sequence). The CDR3 is made up of 12 amino acids. The germline V and J ends were trimmed by 7 bases and 4 bases, with 10 bases remaining between them. Comment on this clone: Antigen specificity is unknown.

Positively selected for CCR7, the CD45RO-negative cells used as naive CD8 cells excluded terminally differentiated effector memory CD45RA+ cells. The assay was run at deep level. Sequenced by immunoSEQ multiplex PCR; TCRdb stores in-frame clones only, minus some. The top ten hold about 0.12% of the sample, which has some 630,000 clones, about 95% seen once. The chain carries TRBV7-9 and TRBJ1-1; D is possibly TRBD1 (6 bases). Sequenced: naive CD8+ T cells sorted from blood. The TCR originated in a young woman in good health. The CDR3 region is CASTGGPTEAFF. CDR3 coding DNA: TGTGCCAGCACGGGGGGGCCCACTGAAGCTTTCTTT.